The present T cell receptor beta chain was sequenced within a study of T cell clonality in common variable immunodeficiency (dated by TCRdb to between 2014 and 2017). Diagnosis of CVID followed standard criteria, namely serum IgG, IgA and/or IgM below the normal range together with specific antibody deficiency. There were 40 to 45 subjects in the CVID group (approximately 30 male and about 15 female), ranging in age from about 9 to 65 years, with a mean age of around 40. Most of the CVID patients and most of the healthy controls were of Caucasian heritage. At the time of study participation, every CVID subject had been on replacement immunoglobulin therapy for at least one year. At blood collection, none of the CVID subjects was ill or on immunomodulatory or immunosuppressive medication. From each donor, roughly 4.5 to 8 ml of heparinized peripheral whole blood was collected. Genomic DNA from adults with common variable immune deficiency (CVID) and from healthy adult controls was used for sequencing of TCRbeta CDR3 repertoires. Diluted blood was density-centrifuged over Hypaque 1077 or Ficoll-Paque to isolate peripheral blood mononuclear cells. Unsorted mononuclear cells served as the source of genomic DNA, which was extracted either by Qiagen column purification or by a centrifugation-based method.

This clone has a count of ten or more. The clone's antigen remains unknown. The read falls 3 residues short of the CDR3 end, and the missing part is taken from the germline J gene. CVID samples and control samples contributed equivalent amounts of genomic DNA as sequencing input. For every sample, a 60 bp segment covering the rearranged TCRbeta CDR3 region was amplified and then sequenced. TCRbeta amplification used the immunoSEQ assay, a bias-corrected multiplex PCR with high-throughput sequencing. The study's processing was this. Every unique nucleotide sequence counted as a clone and was annotated with V, D and J genes, copy number and frequency. Sequences were labeled productive if in frame, and non-productive if out of frame or containing stop codons. As previously described, Shannon's entropy was used to calculate clonality. Mean CDR3 Kyte-Doolittle hydropathy was derived from the predicted amino acid sequences of productive clones. Hierarchical clustering of scaled V gene usage was performed with the R hclust function using Manhattan distance and complete linkage. To assess clone sharing by CDR3 amino acid sequence, 12 repertoires per group were resampled over 100 rounds. The repertoires were searched for 65 to 85 published EBV-specific TCRbeta sequences and a few hundred published CMV-specific TCRbeta sequences. Two CVID samples yielding fewer than 10,000 sequences were excluded from analysis, leaving fewer than 50 CVID repertoires. Here the immuneACCESS table is served through TCRdb, limited to in-frame sequences with V and J called. Missing clones are a known gap in these copies; in checked studies unresolved V genes cover under half, and the rest lacks a known reason. Clone size and V and J calls were adopted from that table, with D and trimming inferred from the DNA. The sample has tens of thousands of clones on record, with no singletons. The ten largest clones represent about 6.3% of the sample.

Trimmed from V: 4 bases; trimmed from J: 3 bases; junction bases lacking a gene match: 10. Taken from the germline V gene (reference sequence), the CDR1 and CDR2 loops are GTSNPN and SVGIG. Taken from cysteine to phenylalanine, the CDR3 has 15 residues. The DNA shown is the part of the CDR3 that was read: 36 bases, in frame from base 1. Study-level results and caveats: TCRbeta clonality was higher in CVID subjects than in healthy controls (t-test p = 0.018), and the increase was most characteristic of about a third of subjects. According to the authors, finding the cause of the higher clonality in CVID would require sequencing the repertoires of T cell subpopulations. Healthy controls shared more TCRbeta clones with each other than CVID subjects shared among themselves (p < 0.0001). CVID TCRbeta sequences reportedly showed fewer deletions and N-nucleotide insertions and lacked highly modified clones with 13 or more V deletions. Although equal DNA input was used, an average of about 75,000 unique sequences per sample was obtained for controls, compared with about 31,547 for CVID samples. Correlations of repertoire features with clinical complications were constrained by heterogeneity among patients within the CVID cohort.

The receptor's source is a human donor with common variable immunodeficiency. The material sequenced was peripheral blood mononuclear cells. The chain couples TRBV30 to TRBJ2-3; TRBD1 agrees with 7 junctional bases. The sequenced CDR3 bases are TGTGCCTGGACCGCGGACAGGAGGTTAACAGATACG. This gives the protein CAWTADRRLTDT. The full CDR3 sequence reads CAWTADRRLTDTQYF.